This TCR beta chain was identified in a study of OX40 agonist ivuxolimab in advanced cancers. Overall study: Ivuxolimab is an agonistic anti-OX40 (CD134) antibody, and patients were treated with it. Partial responses were achieved by three patients: one hepatocellular carcinoma, two cutaneous melanoma. At 82.7% male, the cohort had a mean age of approximately 60 years, ranging from about 20 to 79.

To note about this clone: As yet, its antigen is unknown.

Generated by immunoSEQ multiplex PCR, the TCRdb table keeps only in-frame clones and is missing some. This sample has 65,000 to 95,000 clones, with roughly 82% found just once. V lost 4 bases, J lost 7 bases, and 13 bases lay in between. Germline V gene sequence: CDR1 SGHTA, CDR2 FQGTGA. The CDR3 runs to 13 residues. Study-level findings and limits: By week 6 at 0.1 to 3.0 mg/kg, blood CD4+ and CD8+ T cells had expanded clonally.

The J gene is TRBJ1-2, the V gene TRBV7-3, with D perhaps matching TRBD1 (5 bases). Sequenced here: CD4+ or CD8+ T cells sorted from blood, sampled in a trial of the OX40 agonist ivuxolimab. This TCR came from an adult with an advanced solid tumor such as melanoma, head and neck, liver or kidney cancer. In DNA, the CDR3 is TGTGCCAGCAGCTCATCAGGGACGGTTGGCTACACCTTC. Encoded protein: CASSSSGTVGYTF.